This T cell receptor beta chain emerged from a study of T cell repertoires in aging, cancer and after chemotherapy. Study-wide background: Glioblastoma patients receiving temozolomide-based therapy gave paired samples before and after chemotherapy. About 10 million TCR reads made up the full dataset.

Multiplex touch-down PCR with TRB-A/B primers amplified rearranged V-D-J TRB sequences. TCRdb independently ran MiXCR on the multiplex PCR reads; one entry per CDR3 protein. The table lists thousands of distinct CDR3 sequences, 25% to 35% of them singletons. The CDR3 covers 15 residues. The V end lost 6 bases, the J end lost 0 bases, and 13 bases lay between the germline ends. The template was genomic DNA from peripheral blood, not RNA. Sequenced: blood. V is TRBV12-3 or TRBV12-4 and J is TRBJ2-3; TRBD1 might be the D (5 bases). The TCR comes from a human donor with a solid tumor. The CDR3 DNA is TGTGCCAGCAGCCCATCAGGGTTAAGCACAGATACGCAGTATTTT. Its translation is CASSPSGLSTDTQYF.